This TCR beta chain was retrieved from a study of blood T cell repertoires in COVID-19. In the study overall: Both acute and convalescent COVID-19 samples were obtained from the United States, Italy and Spain.

Sequencing used immunoSEQ multiplex PCR; TCRdb keeps in-frame clones, though not all of them. The repertoire consists of approximately 240,000 clones, with 84% occurring once and the leading ten covering 3.5% to 4.5%. Germline CDR1 and CDR2: SGHRS and YFSETQ. Deletions cut 1 base from V and 6 bases from J, with 11 bases between. The CDR3 length is 14 residues. The sample was peripheral blood. The clonotype comes from a man between 50 and 59 years old with acute or convalescent COVID-19. The V call is TRBV5-1, the J call TRBJ2-1; no clear D gene. CDR3 DNA: TGCGCCAGCAGCTTGTCCTCTTCAGTCAATGAGCAGTTCTTC. Its translation is CASSLSSSVNEQFF. Variable domain in full (rest from reference TRBV5-1 and TRBJ2-1): KAGVTQTPRYLIKTRGQQVTLSCSPISGHRSVSWYQQTPGQGLQFLFEYFSETQRNKGNFPGRFSGRQFSNSRSEMNVSTLELGDSALYLCASSLSSSVNEQFFGPGTRLTVL.